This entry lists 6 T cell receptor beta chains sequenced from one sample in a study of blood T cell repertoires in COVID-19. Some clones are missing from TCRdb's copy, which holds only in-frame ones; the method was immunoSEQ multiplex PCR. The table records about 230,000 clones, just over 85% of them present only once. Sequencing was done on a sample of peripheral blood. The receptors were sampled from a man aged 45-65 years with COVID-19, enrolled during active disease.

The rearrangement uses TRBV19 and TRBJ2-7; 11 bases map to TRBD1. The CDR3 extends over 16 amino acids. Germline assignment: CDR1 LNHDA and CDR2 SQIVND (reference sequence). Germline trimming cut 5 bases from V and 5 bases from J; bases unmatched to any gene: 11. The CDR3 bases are TGTGCCAGTAGTGTCGTTGGAGGGACAGGGGGGCACGAGCAGTACTTC. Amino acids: CASSVVGGTGGHEQYF. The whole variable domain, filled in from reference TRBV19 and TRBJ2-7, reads DGGITQSPKYLFRKEGQNVTLSCEQNLNHDAMYWYRQDPGQGLRLIYYSQIVNDFQKGDIAEGYSVSREKKESFPLTVTSAQKNPTAFYLCASSVVGGTGGHEQYFGPGTRLTVT.

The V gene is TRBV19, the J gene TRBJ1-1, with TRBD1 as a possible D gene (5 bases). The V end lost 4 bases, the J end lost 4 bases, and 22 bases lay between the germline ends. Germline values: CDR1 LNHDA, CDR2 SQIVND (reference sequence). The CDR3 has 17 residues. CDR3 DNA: TGTGCCAGTAGTAGGGGGGACCCCGGTCTTGTGAGCACTGAAGCTTTCTTT. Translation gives CASSRGDPGLVSTEAFF.

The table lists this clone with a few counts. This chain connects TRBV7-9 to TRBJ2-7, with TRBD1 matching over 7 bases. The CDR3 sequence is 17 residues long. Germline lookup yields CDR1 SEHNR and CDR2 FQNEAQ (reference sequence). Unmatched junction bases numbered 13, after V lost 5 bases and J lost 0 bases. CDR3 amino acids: CASSPRPRDSRSYEQYF. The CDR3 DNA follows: TGTGCCAGCAGCCCCCGCCCCCGGGACAGCCGCTCCTACGAGCAGTACTTC.

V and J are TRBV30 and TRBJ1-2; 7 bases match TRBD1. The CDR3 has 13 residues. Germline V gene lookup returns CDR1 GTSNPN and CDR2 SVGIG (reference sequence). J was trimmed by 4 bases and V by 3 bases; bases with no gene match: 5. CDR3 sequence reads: CAWSLGQIYGYTF. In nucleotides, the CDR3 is TGTGCCTGGAGCCTGGGACAGATCTATGGCTACACCTTC.

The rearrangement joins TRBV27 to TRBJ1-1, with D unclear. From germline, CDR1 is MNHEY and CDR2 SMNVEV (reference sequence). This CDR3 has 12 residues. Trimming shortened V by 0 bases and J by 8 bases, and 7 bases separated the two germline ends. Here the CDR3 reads CASSLSAGEAFF. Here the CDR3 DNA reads TGTGCCAGCAGTTTATCGGCGGGGGAAGCTTTCTTT.

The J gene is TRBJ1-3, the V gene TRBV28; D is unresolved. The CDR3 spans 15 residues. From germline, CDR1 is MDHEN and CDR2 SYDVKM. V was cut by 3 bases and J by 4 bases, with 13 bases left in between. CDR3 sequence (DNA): TGTGCCAGCAGTTTGGTCCAACATCCGGGAAACACCATATATTTT. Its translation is CASSLVQHPGNTIYF.